This is a list of T cell receptor beta chains from one sample in a study of blood T cell repertoires in COVID-19. Some clones are missing from TCRdb's copy, which holds only in-frame ones; the method was immunoSEQ multiplex PCR. The sample lists 55,000 to 80,000 clones, around 90% occurring once. Sequenced sample: peripheral blood. Every receptor here comes from a human donor in a cohort sampled during active COVID-19. Both conserved end residues are part of each CDR3. Each record gives: CDR3 protein, V gene.

CASSSPGTSGLIGYNEQFF	TRBV27
CASRLGGQDNQPQHF	TRBV6-5
CASSYSTVRTEAFF	TRBV6-5
CASSQERARVYGYTF	TRBV4-1
CASIRGTEAFF	TRBV27
CATSDTGTGGGQPQHF	TRBV24-1
CASSQDRVTNEKLFF	TRBV5-1
CASSIDVSGTIYEQYF	TRBV19
CSVGLAANTGELFF	TRBV29-1
CATSEATGRADTQYF	TRBV24-1
CASSSRTGGDYNSPLHF	TRBV13
CASSGLTGGASNYGYTF	TRBV25-1
CSASLQYNEQFF	TRBV20-1
CASSSTGQPYNEQLF	TRBV7-3
CASSIALGGETQYF	TRBV19
CASSLTGEFSPQHF	TRBV7-2
CASSPPGGPTEAFF	TRBV6-5
CASSYSPGQGGHEQFF	TRBV6-5
CASSLLVGVEQFF	TRBV3-1/TRBV3-2
CASSPSSGGWDTQYF	TRBV6-2/TRBV6-3
CASSNGASGRNEQFF	TRBV6-2/TRBV6-3
CASSEWTLGNTIYF	TRBV7-9
CSVGQGTDTQYF	TRBV29-1
CASSMGTGSYGYTF	TRBV19